This TCR beta chain was obtained from a study of blood T cell repertoires in COVID-19. The overall study: COVID-19 samples, acute and convalescent, were from the United States, Italy and Spain.

Assignments of participants to cohorts depended upon their own reported clinical history. TCRdb's table, derived via immunoSEQ multiplex PCR, lists solely in-frame clones and lacks some. The data contain roughly 220,000 clones, 88% of them singletons. There are 10 residues in the CDR3. The germline V gene has CDR1 MNHEY and CDR2 SMNVEV (reference sequence). Deletions cut 6 bases from V and 11 bases from J, with 7 bases between. The receptor comes from a woman between 45 and 65 years old with acute COVID-19. V and J are TRBV27 and TRBJ1-4; the D gene is possibly TRBD1 (5 bases). The sample consisted of PBMCs or T cells enriched from blood (not recorded which). The CDR3 sequence: CASSKGKLFF. For the CDR3, the DNA is TGTGCCAGCAGCAAGGGGAAACTGTTTTTT.